These 29 T cell receptor beta chains originate from one sample sequenced in a study of T cells in Graves' hyperthyroidism and ophthalmopathy. TCR beta CDR3 sequences were amplified from RNA transcripts. Researchers ran a first-round RT-PCR on the TCR CDR3 using the HTBI primer set. TCRdb itself ran the multiplex PCR reads through MiXCR, one entry per CDR3 protein. This table has 600,000 to 700,000 distinct CDR3 sequences, approximately 42% appearing once. The source material was peripheral blood or thyroid tissue (not recorded which). The source is an adult man with Graves' disease, either hyperthyroidism or ophthalmopathy (not recorded which).

The J gene is TRBJ2-3, the V gene TRBV20-1, with 12 positions matching TRBD2. Germline V gene lookup returns CDR1 DFQATT and CDR2 SNEGSKA (reference sequence). The CDR3 is 16 residues long. The V segment lost 3 bases and the J segment 4 bases; nucleotides outside the gene matches: 8. The chain's CDR3 is CSASSLTSGSPDTQYF. Written as DNA, the CDR3 is TGCAGTGCTAGTTCCCTGACTAGCGGGAGTCCAGATACGCAGTATTTT.

This chain links TRBV2 with TRBJ1-4; D might be TRBD1 (5 bases). V lost 4 bases to trimming and J lost 6 bases, with 12 bases between them. Germline-derived CDR1 and CDR2 are SNHLY and FYNNEI. The CDR3 covers 14 residues. The CDR3 region is CASSGGLGDEKLFF. The CDR3 DNA sequence: TGTGCCAGCAGTGGGGGCCTGGGGGATGAAAAACTGTTTTTT.

This sequence joins TRBV10-3 and TRBJ1-3; 9 bases map to TRBD1. CDR3 length equals 13 residues. V was clipped by 0 bases and J by 11 bases; unmatched bases: 2. Germline V CDR1 and CDR2: ENHRY, SYGVKD. CDR3 sequence: CAISESTGGAIYF. The DNA of the CDR3 is TGTGCCATCAGTGAGTCCACAGGGGGCGCCATATATTTT.

The V gene is TRBV2, the J gene TRBJ1-6, with 8 positions matching TRBD1. This CDR3 is 13 amino acids long. CDR1 is SNHLY and CDR2 is FYNNEI in the germline V gene. Here the CDR3 DNA reads TGTGCGGCCGGGACAGGCAATAATTCACCCCTCCACTTT. Translated: CAAGTGNNSPLHF.

As regards this clonotype: This sequence may be a read error, since a much larger clone differs from it by one base. The chain employs TRBV29-1 and TRBJ1-1; TRBD1 aligns across 7 bases. Germline CDR1 SQVTM, CDR2 ANQGSEA. CDR3 length: 14 amino acids. The CDR3 DNA reads TGCAGGGTTGAAAAATACAGGGGCGACACTGAAGCTTTCTTT. Its translation: CRVEKYRGDTEAFF.

This clonotype turned up a few times. The chain combines TRBV7-2 with TRBJ2-7; 9 bases map to TRBD2. Trimming at V came to 5 bases and at J to 2 bases, leaving 10 bases not matched to a gene. CDR3 size: 16 residues. The germline CDR1 and CDR2 sequences are SGHTA and FQGNSA. Here the CDR3 reads CASSQVGAGGTYEQYF. The CDR3 DNA reads TGTGCCAGCAGCCAAGTAGGAGCGGGAGGTACCTACGAGCAGTACTTC.

The gene calls are TRBV24-1 and TRBJ1-1; a weak D match, TRBD1 (5 bases). This CDR3 spans 13 amino acids. Trimming removed 2 bases at V and 8 bases at J, with 11 bases between. Germline assignment: CDR1 KGHDR and CDR2 SFDVKD. The CDR3 is CATSDWDGTEAFF. The CDR3 DNA reads TGTGCCACCAGTGATTGGGACGGAACCGAAGCTTTCTTT.

This clonotype turned up a few times. The chain couples TRBV2 to TRBJ1-1, with D possibly TRBD1 on 5 matching bases. This CDR3 has 15 amino acids. V was clipped by 5 bases and J by 0 bases, with 13 bases between them. The germline V gene encodes CDR1 SNHLY and CDR2 FYNNEI. This CDR3 is CASSSWTDMNTEAFF. The CDR3 DNA reads as TGTGCCAGCAGTTCCTGGACGGACATGAACACTGAAGCTTTCTTT.

This clonotype was recorded at least ten times. V is TRBV12-3 or TRBV12-4 and J is TRBJ1-4; 12 bases map to TRBD1. The CDR3 is 14 amino acids. Trimming cost V 6 bases and J 12 bases; bases outside gene matches: 8. The CDR3 DNA reads TGTGCCAGCAGGATGGGACAGGGGGCATTTGAACTGTTTTTT. It codes for CASRMGQGAFELFF.

This clonotype showed up just once. V usage is TRBV2 and J usage is TRBJ1-2; 10 bases align to TRBD1. This CDR3 spans 14 amino acids. With 6 bases clipped from V and 6 bases from J, the junction kept 7 bases outside the gene matches. Germline assignment: CDR1 SNHLY and CDR2 FYNNEI. This CDR3 reads CASSDGGTGDGYTF. Here the CDR3 DNA reads TGTGCCAGCAGCGACGGTGGGACAGGGGATGGCTACACCTTC.

V and J are TRBV25-1 and TRBJ1-1, with D maybe TRBD1 (5 bases). The CDR3 runs 14 residues. The V gene's germline CDR1 is MGHDK and CDR2 SYGVNS. Trimming cost V 10 bases and J 0 bases, with 15 bases left between them. The CDR3 reads CANDGALLNTEAFF. The CDR3 region has the DNA TGTGCCAACGATGGGGCGCTATTGAACACTGAAGCTTTCTTT.

This clonotype has a count of ten or more. This chain links TRBV13 with TRBJ2-5; the match to TRBD1 covers 7 bases. This CDR3 spans 17 amino acids. Germline-derived CDR1 and CDR2 are PRHDT and FYEKMQ (reference sequence). V trimming: 4 bases; J trimming: 5 bases; junction bases outside the gene matches: 16. CDR3 amino acids: CASSSRTGQVQGETQYF. CDR3 coding DNA: TGTGCCAGCAGCTCAAGGACCGGACAGGTCCAAGGGGAGACCCAGTACTTC. The full variable domain, its missing parts supplied by reference TRBV13 and TRBJ2-5, is AAGVIQSPRHLIKEKRETATLKCYPIPRHDTVYWYQQGPGQDPQFLISFYEKMQSDKGSIPDRFSAQQFSDYHSELNMSSLELGDSALYFCASSSRTGQVQGETQYFGPGTRLLVL.

This clonotype was recorded many times. The rearrangement links TRBV9 to TRBJ2-2; D might be TRBD1 or TRBD2, each matching 5 bases. This CDR3 is 13 amino acids long. V lost 4 bases and J 8 bases, leaving 12 bases between the germline ends. Germline CDR1 reads SGDLS; CDR2 reads YYNGEE. CDR3 in DNA: TGTGCCAGCAGCACGACGGGGCGAGGGGAGCTGTTTTTT. Its translation: CASSTTGRGELFF.

Ten or more counts support this clonotype. The DNA of the CDR3 is TGTGCCAGCAGCTTGAAGGAACCTGGGGCCAACGTCCTGACTTTC. Amino acid sequence: CASSLKEPGANVLTF. J is TRBJ2-6 and V is TRBV7-9; D is unclear. The CDR3 has 15 amino acids. Trimming took off 3 bases at V and 2 bases at J, with 8 bases between the two ends. CDR1 and CDR2 (germline): SEHNR, FQNEAQ (reference sequence).

The gene calls are TRBV20-1 and TRBJ1-1; 7 nucleotides match TRBD1. Germline values: CDR1 DFQATT, CDR2 SNEGSKA (reference sequence). V was pared by 6 bases and J by 4 bases, with 11 bases of the junction left unmatched. This CDR3 contains 14 residues. The CDR3 sequence: CSASRPTGTTEAFF. In DNA, the CDR3 is TGCAGTGCCAGCAGACCGACAGGGACCACTGAAGCTTTCTTT.

The chain combines TRBV5-1 with TRBJ1-1, with D perhaps matching TRBD1 (6 bases). V lost 0 bases to trimming and J lost 5 bases, with 11 bases between them. The CDR3 runs 14 residues. The germline CDR1 and CDR2 sequences are SGHRS and YFSETQ. The CDR3 DNA is TGCGCCAGCAGCTTGGCAGGGGAGGGAACTGAAGCTTTCTTT. It yields the protein CASSLAGEGTEAFF.

Only a few counts were recorded for this clonotype. The chain combines TRBV12-3 or TRBV12-4 with TRBJ2-2, with D possibly matching TRBD1 (5 bases). Trimming stripped 4 bases from V and 5 bases from J, with 8 bases between. There are 13 residues in the CDR3. The chain's CDR3 is CASSSQVTGELFF. The DNA for the CDR3 is TGTGCCAGCAGTTCACAGGTTACCGGGGAGCTGTTTTTT.

This chain uses TRBV5-1 with TRBJ1-5; D uncertain. V lost 2 bases and J lost 3, with 15 bases in between. The CDR3 runs 16 residues. Germline V gene lookup returns CDR1 SGHRS and CDR2 YFSETQ. CDR3 region: CASSFDGMSDNQPQHF. DNA of the CDR3: TGCGCCAGCAGCTTCGACGGCATGAGCGACAATCAGCCCCAGCATTTT.

The J gene is TRBJ2-7, the V gene TRBV19, with D perhaps TRBD1 (6 bases). CDR1 LNHDA and CDR2 SQIVND come from the germline V gene (reference sequence). Trimming stripped 8 bases from V and 2 bases from J, with 10 bases between. This CDR3 spans 12 amino acids. For the CDR3, the DNA is TGTGCCAGTGGAACAGGGCCCTACGAGCAGTACTTC. It specifies CASGTGPYEQYF.

This clonotype was detected only a few times. The junction departs from the called germline gene at one end, perhaps through a read error. The V gene is TRBV11-2, the J gene TRBJ1-5; D is ambiguous. The CDR3 length is 14 residues. The germline V gene encodes CDR1 SGHAT and CDR2 FQNNGV. CDR3 DNA: TGTGCCAGCAGCCCCGACATGAATTATCAACCCCAGCATTTT. Translated, it gives CASSPDMNYQPQHF. Full variable domain (outside the CDR3, taken from reference TRBV11-2 and TRBJ1-5): EAGVAQSPRYKIIEKRQSVAFWCNPISGHATLYWYQQILGQGPKLLIQFQNNGVVDDSQLPKDRFSAERLKGVDSTLKIQPAKLEDSAVYLCASSPDMNYQPQHFGDGTRLSIL.

This chain uses TRBV25-1 with TRBJ1-6, with D perhaps TRBD1 (6 bases). Between the trimmed V and J ends, which lost 3 bases and 11 bases, there was a span of 17 bases. Germline V CDR1 and CDR2: MGHDK, SYGVNS. The length of the CDR3 is 15 residues. The CDR3 loop reads CASSEALQGNTPLHF. Written as DNA, the CDR3 is TGTGCCAGCAGTGAGGCCCTACAGGGAAATACACCCCTCCACTTT.

The CDR3 nucleotides read TGTGCCACCAGTTTAGGAGCCCTTGAGACCCAGTACTTC. This encodes CATSLGALETQYF. This chain connects TRBV24-1 to TRBJ2-5; no reliable D call. Germline CDR1 is KGHDR and CDR2 is SFDVKD. With 6 bases removed from V and 5 bases from J, the gap between germline ends came to 12 bases. The CDR3 spans 13 residues.

This clonotype was found many times. This chain uses TRBV29-1 with TRBJ1-4, with 9 bases fitting TRBD1. The V and J ends lost 5 bases and 5 bases, in that order; junction bases with no gene match: 3. Germline assignment: CDR1 SQVTM and CDR2 ANQGSEA. This CDR3 region has 13 residues. CDR3 nucleotide sequence: TGCAGCGTTCTGGGACAGGGCAATGAAAAACTGTTTTTT. It encodes CSVLGQGNEKLFF. Variable domain in full (rest from reference TRBV29-1 and TRBJ1-4): SAVISQKPSRDICQRGTSLTIQCQVDSQVTMMFWYRQQPGQSLTLIATANQGSEATYESGFVIDKFPISRPNLTFSTLTVSNMSPEDSSIYLCSVLGQGNEKLFFGSGTQLSVL.

A word on this clonotype: A much larger clone sits a single nucleotide away, making a read error possible. A read error is likely, as this CDR3 ends without the conserved phenylalanine or tryptophan. J is TRBJ1-6 and V is TRBV7-4, with a tentative D call TRBD1 (5 bases). Trimming pared 4 bases from V and 10 bases from J, leaving 11 bases between. CDR1 is SGHVT, CDR2 SQSDAQ, per germline. This CDR3 is 13 amino acids long. This CDR3 reads CASSSRDSSPLHL. The CDR3 DNA reads as TGTGCCAGCAGCTCCAGAGACAGCTCACCCCTCCACTTG.

The chain recombines TRBV2 with TRBJ1-3, with 7 bases that match TRBD1. Germline V CDR1 and CDR2: SNHLY, FYNNEI. V lost 6 bases, J lost 2 bases, and 7 bases stayed unmatched. The length of the CDR3 is 15 residues. The CDR3 DNA sequence: TGTGCCAGCAGGAGGGGACAGAGGCCTGGAAACACCATATATTTT. This translates into CASRRGQRPGNTIYF. Full variable domain (remainder filled in from reference TRBV2 and TRBJ1-3): EPEVTQTPSHQVTQMGQEVILRCVPISNHLYFYWYRQILGQKVEFLVSFYNNEISEKSEIFDDQFSVERPDGSNFTLKIRSTKLEDSAMYFCASRRGQRPGNTIYFGEGSWLTVV.

The CDR3 loop reads CASSLRGTGGRIDEQYF. In nucleotides, the CDR3 is TGTGCCAGCAGTTTAAGGGGGACAGGGGGCCGCATCGACGAGCAGTACTTC. This chain connects TRBV7-9 to TRBJ2-7, with 12 bases aligning to TRBD1. The CDR3 covers 17 residues. Germline V lookup: CDR1 SEHNR, CDR2 FQNEAQ (reference sequence). The trim removed 6 bases at V and 5 bases at J, leaving 14 bases unmatched.

At least ten counts were recorded for this clonotype. The CDR3 DNA follows: TGCGCCAGCAGGTACGAACCGGGACAGGGAGGCACTGAAGCTTTCTTT. Translating gives CASRYEPGQGGTEAFF. The chain links TRBV5-1 to TRBJ1-1; 9 nucleotides line up with TRBD1. J lost 4 bases, V lost 5 bases, and 12 bases had no gene match. CDR1 is SGHRS and CDR2 is YFSETQ in the germline V gene. This CDR3 contains 16 residues.

The sample holds a few counts of this clonotype. J is TRBJ2-7 and V is TRBV29-1, with D maybe TRBD2 (6 bases). Between the trimmed V and J ends, which lost 4 bases and 6 bases, there was a span of 16 bases. The length of the CDR3 is 13 residues. Germline-derived CDR1 and CDR2 are SQVTM and ANQGSEA. The CDR3 loop reads CSVGSQEGGEQYF. CDR3 DNA: TGCAGCGTTGGGTCCCAGGAGGGCGGCGAGCAGTACTTC.

The chain links TRBV6-5 to TRBJ1-2, with 7 bases that match TRBD1. Germline V lookup: CDR1 MNHEY, CDR2 SVGAGI. V shed 6 bases, J shed 1 base, and the junction held 5 bases outside the gene matches. The CDR3 totals 14 residues. This CDR3 reads CASRFQGVNYGYTF. The DNA of the CDR3 is TGTGCCAGCAGGTTTCAGGGGGTTAACTATGGCTACACCTTC.